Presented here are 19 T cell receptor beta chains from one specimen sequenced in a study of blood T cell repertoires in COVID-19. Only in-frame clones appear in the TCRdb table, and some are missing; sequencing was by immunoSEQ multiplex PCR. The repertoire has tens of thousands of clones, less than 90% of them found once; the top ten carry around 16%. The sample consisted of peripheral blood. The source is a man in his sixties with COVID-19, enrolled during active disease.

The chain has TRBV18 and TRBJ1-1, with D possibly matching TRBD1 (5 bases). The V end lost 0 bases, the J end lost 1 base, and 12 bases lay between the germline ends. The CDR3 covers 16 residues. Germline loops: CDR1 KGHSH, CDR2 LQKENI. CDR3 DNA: TGTGCCAGCTCACCACCGCTGGGAGGGGAGAACACTGAAGCTTTCTTT. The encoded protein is CASSPPLGGENTEAFF.

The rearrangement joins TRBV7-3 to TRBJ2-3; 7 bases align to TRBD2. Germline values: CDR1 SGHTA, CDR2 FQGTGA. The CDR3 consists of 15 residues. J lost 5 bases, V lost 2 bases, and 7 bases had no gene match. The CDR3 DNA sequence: TGTGCCAGCAGCTTAGGGTCTAGCGGTGGAGATACGCAGTATTTT. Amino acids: CASSLGSSGGDTQYF.

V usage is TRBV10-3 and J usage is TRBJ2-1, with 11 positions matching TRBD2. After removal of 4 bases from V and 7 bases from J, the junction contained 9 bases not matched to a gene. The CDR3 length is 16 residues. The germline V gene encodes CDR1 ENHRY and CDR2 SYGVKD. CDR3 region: CAISGLAGSSGNEQFF. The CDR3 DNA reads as TGTGCCATCAGTGGACTAGCGGGGTCCTCGGGGAATGAGCAGTTCTTC.

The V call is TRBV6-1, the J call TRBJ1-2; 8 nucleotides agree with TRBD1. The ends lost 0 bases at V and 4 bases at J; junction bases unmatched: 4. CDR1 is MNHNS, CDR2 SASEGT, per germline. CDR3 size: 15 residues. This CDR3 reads CASSEAQGAFYGYTF. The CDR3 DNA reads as TGTGCCAGCAGTGAAGCGCAGGGGGCCTTCTATGGCTACACCTTC.

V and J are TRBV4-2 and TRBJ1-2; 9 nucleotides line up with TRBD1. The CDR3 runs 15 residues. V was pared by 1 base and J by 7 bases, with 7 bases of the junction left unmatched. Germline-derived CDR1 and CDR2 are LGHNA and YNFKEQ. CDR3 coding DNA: TGTGCCAGCAGCCAAGGATCAAACAGGGGGCTTGGCTACACCTTC. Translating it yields CASSQGSNRGLGYTF.

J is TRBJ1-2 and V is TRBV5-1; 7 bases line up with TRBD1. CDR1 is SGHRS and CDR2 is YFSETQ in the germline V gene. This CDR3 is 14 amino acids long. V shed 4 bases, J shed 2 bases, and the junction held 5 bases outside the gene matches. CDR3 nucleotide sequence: TGCGCCAGCAGCCTGGGGACAGCCAACTATGGCTACACCTTC. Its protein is CASSLGTANYGYTF.

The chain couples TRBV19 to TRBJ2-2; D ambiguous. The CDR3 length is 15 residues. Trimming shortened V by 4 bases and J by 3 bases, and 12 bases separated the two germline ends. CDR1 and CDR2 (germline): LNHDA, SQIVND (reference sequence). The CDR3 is CASSTSAGHTGELFF. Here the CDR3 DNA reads TGTGCCAGTAGTACCTCTGCAGGTCACACCGGGGAGCTGTTTTTT.

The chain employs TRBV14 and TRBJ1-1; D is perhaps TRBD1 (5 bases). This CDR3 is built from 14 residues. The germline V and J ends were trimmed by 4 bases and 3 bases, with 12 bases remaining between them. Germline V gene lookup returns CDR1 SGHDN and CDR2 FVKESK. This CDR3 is CASSPRVGDTEAFF. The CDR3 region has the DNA TGTGCCAGCAGCCCCCGGGTAGGGGACACTGAAGCTTTCTTT.

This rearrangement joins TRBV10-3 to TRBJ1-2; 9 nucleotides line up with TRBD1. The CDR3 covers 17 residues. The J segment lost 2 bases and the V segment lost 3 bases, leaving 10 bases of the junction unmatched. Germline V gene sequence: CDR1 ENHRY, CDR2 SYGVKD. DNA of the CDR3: TGTGCCATCAGTGAAACCCGGGACAGGGTAGCAAACTATGGCTACACCTTC. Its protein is CAISETRDRVANYGYTF.

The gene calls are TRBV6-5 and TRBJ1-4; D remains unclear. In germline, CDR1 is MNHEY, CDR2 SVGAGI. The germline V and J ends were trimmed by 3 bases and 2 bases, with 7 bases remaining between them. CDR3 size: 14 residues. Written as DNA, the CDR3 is TGTGCCAGCAGTTATGGAGGTACTAATGAAAAACTGTTTTTT. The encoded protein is CASSYGGTNEKLFF.

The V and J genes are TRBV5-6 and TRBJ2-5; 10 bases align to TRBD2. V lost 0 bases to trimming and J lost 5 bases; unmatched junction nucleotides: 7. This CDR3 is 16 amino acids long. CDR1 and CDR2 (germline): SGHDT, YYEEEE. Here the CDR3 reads CASSLVASGSRETQYF. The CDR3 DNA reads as TGTGCCAGCAGCTTGGTGGCTAGCGGGAGTAGGGAGACCCAGTACTTC.

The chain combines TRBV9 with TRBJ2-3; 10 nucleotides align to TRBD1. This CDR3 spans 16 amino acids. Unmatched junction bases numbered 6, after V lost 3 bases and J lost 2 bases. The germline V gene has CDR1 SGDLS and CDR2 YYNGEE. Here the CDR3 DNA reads TGTGCCAGCAGCGGCGGGACAGGGGCCCCCACAGATACGCAGTATTTT. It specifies CASSGGTGAPTDTQYF.

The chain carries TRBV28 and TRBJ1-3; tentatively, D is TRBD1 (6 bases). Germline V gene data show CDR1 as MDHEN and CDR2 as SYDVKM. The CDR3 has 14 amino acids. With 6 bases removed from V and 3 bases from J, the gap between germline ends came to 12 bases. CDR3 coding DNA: TGTGCCAGCAGCCCAGGGACACTTGGAAACACCATATATTTT. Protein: CASSPGTLGNTIYF.

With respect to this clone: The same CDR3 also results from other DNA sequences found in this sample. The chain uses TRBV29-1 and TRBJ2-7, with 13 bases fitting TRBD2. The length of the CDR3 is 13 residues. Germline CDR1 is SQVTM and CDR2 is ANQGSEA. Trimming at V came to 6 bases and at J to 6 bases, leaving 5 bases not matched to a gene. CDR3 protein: CSVRTSGGGEQYF. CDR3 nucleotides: TGCAGCGTCCGGACTAGCGGGGGTGGCGAGCAGTACTTC.

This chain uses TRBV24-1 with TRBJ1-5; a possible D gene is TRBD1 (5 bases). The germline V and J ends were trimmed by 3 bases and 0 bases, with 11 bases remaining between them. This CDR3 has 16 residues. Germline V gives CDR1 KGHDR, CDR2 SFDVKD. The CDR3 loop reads CATSDRDSYSNQPQHF. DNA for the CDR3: TGTGCCACCAGTGATAGGGACTCGTATAGCAATCAGCCCCAGCATTTT.

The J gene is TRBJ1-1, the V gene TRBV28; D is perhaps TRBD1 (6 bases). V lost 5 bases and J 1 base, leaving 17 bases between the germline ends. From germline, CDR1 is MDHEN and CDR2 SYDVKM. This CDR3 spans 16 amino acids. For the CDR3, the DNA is TGTGCCAGCAGTCCTTTTCCAGGGACAACGAACACTGAAGCTTTCTTT. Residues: CASSPFPGTTNTEAFF.

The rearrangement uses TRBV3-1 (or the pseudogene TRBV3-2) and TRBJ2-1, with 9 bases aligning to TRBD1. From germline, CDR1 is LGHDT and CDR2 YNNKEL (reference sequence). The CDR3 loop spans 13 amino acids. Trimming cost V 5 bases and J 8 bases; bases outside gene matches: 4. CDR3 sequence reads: CASSLTGGHEQFF. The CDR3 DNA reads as TGTGCCAGCAGCTTAACAGGGGGCCATGAGCAGTTCTTC.

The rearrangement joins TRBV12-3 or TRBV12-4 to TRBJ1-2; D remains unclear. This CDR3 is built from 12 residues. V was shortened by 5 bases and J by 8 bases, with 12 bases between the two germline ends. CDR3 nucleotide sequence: TGTGCCAGCAGTCTTTACCAGTTCGGCTACACCTTC. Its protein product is CASSLYQFGYTF.

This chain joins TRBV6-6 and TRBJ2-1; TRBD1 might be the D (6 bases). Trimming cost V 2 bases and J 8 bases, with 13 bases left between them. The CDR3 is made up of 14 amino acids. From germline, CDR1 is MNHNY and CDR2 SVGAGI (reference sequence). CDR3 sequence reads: CASSYGQGRDEQFF. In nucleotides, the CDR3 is TGTGCCAGCAGTTACGGCCAGGGGCGGGATGAGCAGTTCTTC.